Following are 19 T cell receptor beta chains from one sample sequenced in a study of graft-versus-host responses after intestinal transplantation. Clones were read by immunoSEQ multiplex PCR, and TCRdb kept only the in-frame ones, dropping some. The table lists 9,000 to 10,000 clones, 85% to 95% of them singletons. The specimen was PBMCs, collected 8 days after intestinal transplant. The receptors derive from a human patient who received an intestinal transplant, so some T cells may come from the graft donor.

The rearrangement uses TRBV5-6 and TRBJ1-2; D unresolved. The CDR3 length is 12 residues. Germline lookup yields CDR1 SGHDT and CDR2 YYEEEE. V was pared by 1 base and J by 3 bases, with 4 bases between. CDR3 region: CASSLKDYGYTF. CDR3 coding DNA: TGTGCCAGCAGCTTGAAAGACTATGGCTACACCTTC.

The CDR3 DNA is TGTGCCACCGAGAGTTGGGGAGAAGCTGGGAAACACCTCGGGGAGCTGTTTTTT. This gives the protein CATESWGEAGKHLGELFF. The V gene is TRBV7-2, the J gene TRBJ2-2, with a possible D match to TRBD2 (5 bases). CDR1 SGHTA and CDR2 FQGNSA come from the germline V gene. The CDR3 is 18 amino acids. Trimming took 10 bases from V and 7 from J, leaving 31 bases between them. The complete variable domain, with remaining parts taken from reference TRBV7-2 and TRBJ2-2, reads GAGVSQSPSNKVTEKGKDVELRCDPISGHTALYWYRQSLGQGLEFLIYFQGNSAPDKSGLPSDRFSAERTGGSVSTLTIQRTQQEDSAVYLCATESWGEAGKHLGELFFGEGSRLTVL.

This chain uses TRBV9 with TRBJ2-3; no clear D gene. V gave up 0 bases and J gave up 1 base, with 6 bases separating them. The CDR3 sequence is 14 residues long. The V gene's germline CDR1 is SGDLS and CDR2 YYNGEE. DNA of the CDR3: TGTGCCAGCAGCGTAGTGAGCGGCACAGATACGCAGTATTTT. This codes for CASSVVSGTDTQYF.

The genes are TRBV5-1 and TRBJ2-7, with D perhaps TRBD1 (6 bases). V lost 4 bases and J lost 2, with 13 bases in between. The CDR3 is made up of 14 amino acids. Germline CDR1 and CDR2: SGHRS and YFSETQ. In DNA form, the CDR3 reads TGCGCCAGCAGCCAGGGACACAACACCTACGAGCAGTACTTC. It is translated as CASSQGHNTYEQYF.

The gene calls are TRBV7-2 and TRBJ2-1; D is undetermined. The CDR3 has 12 residues. The ends were cut back, 5 bases at V and 7 bases at J, with 9 bases in the middle. CDR1 is SGHTA and CDR2 is FQGNSA in the germline V gene. CDR3 in amino acids: CASSPGGNEQFF. CDR3 sequence (DNA): TGTGCCAGCAGCCCCGGTGGGAATGAGCAGTTCTTC.

This clone occurred a few times. This chain links TRBV18 with TRBJ2-5; 11 bases align to TRBD1. This CDR3 contains 15 residues. Germline assignment: CDR1 KGHSH and CDR2 LQKENI. Trimming at V came to 2 bases and at J to 4 bases, leaving 3 bases not matched to a gene. In nucleotides, the CDR3 is TGTGCCAGCTCACCAATGGGGACAGGGGGAGAGACCCAGTACTTC. Its translation is CASSPMGTGGETQYF.

This chain joins TRBV28 and TRBJ1-4; tentative D call: TRBD1 (6 bases). Per the germline V gene, CDR1 is MDHEN and CDR2 is SYDVKM. V lost 1 base, J lost 5 bases, and 8 bases lay in between. There are 14 residues in the CDR3. CDR3 DNA: TGTGCCAGCAGTTTATTTACAGGGAATGAAAAACTGTTTTTT. It is translated as CASSLFTGNEKLFF. The whole variable domain, filled in from reference TRBV28 and TRBJ1-4, reads DVKVTQSSRYLVKRTGEKVFLECVQDMDHENMFWYRQDPGLGLRLIYFSYDVKMKEKGDIPEGYSVSREKKERFSLILESASTNQTSMYLCASSLFTGNEKLFFGSGTQLSVL.

This chain joins TRBV9 and TRBJ2-2, with D hard to call. Trimming removed 0 bases at V and 1 base at J, with 4 bases between. CDR1 and CDR2 (germline): SGDLS, YYNGEE. This CDR3 region has 14 residues. The DNA for the CDR3 is TGTGCCAGCAGCGTAGACGTGAACACCGGGGAGCTGTTTTTT. It encodes CASSVDVNTGELFF.

The chain employs TRBV5-1 and TRBJ1-6; possible D gene TRBD1, 6 bases. The CDR3 runs to 15 residues. Between the trimmed V and J ends, which lost 1 base and 5 bases, there was a span of 10 bases. Germline loops: CDR1 SGHRS, CDR2 YFSETQ. The CDR3 loop is CASSLQGMDNSPLHF. For the CDR3, the DNA is TGCGCCAGCAGCTTGCAGGGGATGGATAATTCACCCCTCCACTTT.

This clone has a single count. The chain combines TRBV14 with TRBJ1-4, with D perhaps matching TRBD1 (6 bases). V was trimmed by 4 bases and J by 0 bases, leaving 12 bases between them. This CDR3 has 16 amino acids. Germline V gives CDR1 SGHDN, CDR2 FVKESK. CDR3 region: CASSPRGGTTNEKLFF. CDR3 nucleotides: TGTGCCAGCAGCCCGAGAGGGGGGACAACTAATGAAAAACTGTTTTTT.

The chain is built from TRBV27 and TRBJ2-5; D not resolved. The CDR3 length is 13 residues. Per germline, CDR1 MNHEY and CDR2 SMNVEV (reference sequence). V lost 4 bases and J 3 bases, leaving 9 bases between the germline ends. CDR3 loop: CASSYRGEETQYF. Here the CDR3 DNA reads TGTGCCAGCAGTTACCGTGGGGAAGAGACCCAGTACTTC.

This rearrangement joins TRBV6-1 to TRBJ2-7; possibly TRBD1 for D (6 bases). The CDR3 runs to 15 residues. V lost 1 base and J 2 bases, leaving 12 bases between the germline ends. Germline lookup yields CDR1 MNHNS and CDR2 SASEGT. CDR3 loop: CASSEGDMLTYEQYF. As DNA, the CDR3 is TGTGCCAGCAGTGAAGGGGACATGCTGACCTACGAGCAGTACTTC.

CDR3 DNA: TGTGCCAGCAGCCCGTGGGACAGGGGAAGGGAAGAGACCCAGTACTTC. It codes for CASSPWDRGREETQYF. The chain employs TRBV11-2 and TRBJ2-5, with 10 bases that match TRBD1. CDR1 is SGHAT and CDR2 is FQNNGV in the germline V gene. Unmatched junction bases numbered 9, after V lost 5 bases and J lost 3 bases. This CDR3 contains 16 residues. Full variable domain (rest looked up from reference TRBV11-2 and TRBJ2-5): EAGVAQSPRYKIIEKRQSVAFWCNPISGHATLYWYQQILGQGPKLLIQFQNNGVVDDSQLPKDRFSAERLKGVDSTLKIQPAKLEDSAVYLCASSPWDRGREETQYFGPGTRLLVL.

Here the CDR3 DNA reads TGTGCCAGCCATGTATTGGGGCGAGAGGAAGGGGAGCAGTACTTC. Translated: CASHVLGREEGEQYF. V gene TRBV6-4 combines with J gene TRBJ2-7; D perhaps matches TRBD1 (5 bases). V shed 8 bases and J shed 7 bases, with 24 bases lying between them. CDR3 length: 15 amino acids. CDR1 is MRHNA, CDR2 SNTAGT, per germline.

The rearrangement uses TRBV7-2 and TRBJ1-4, with no clear D. The CDR3 spans 14 residues. Germline lookup yields CDR1 SGHTA and CDR2 FQGNSA. V gave up 1 base and J gave up 0 bases, with 3 bases separating them. The CDR3 loop reads CASSLVSTNEKLFF. Written as DNA, the CDR3 is TGTGCCAGCAGCTTAGTGTCAACTAATGAAAAACTGTTTTTT. The variable domain in full, completed from reference TRBV7-2 and TRBJ1-4, reads GAGVSQSPSNKVTEKGKDVELRCDPISGHTALYWYRQSLGQGLEFLIYFQGNSAPDKSGLPSDRFSAERTGGSVSTLTIQRTQQEDSAVYLCASSLVSTNEKLFFGSGTQLSVL.

The chain has TRBV6-5 and TRBJ2-7; perhaps TRBD2 as D (6 bases). This CDR3 spans 15 amino acids. Germline values: CDR1 MNHEY, CDR2 SVGAGI. Trimming took 5 bases from V and 4 from J, leaving 18 bases between them. The CDR3 region has the DNA TGTGCCAGCAGTCCGTACCCCAGGGAGGAATACGAGCAGTACTTC. Residues: CASSPYPREEYEQYF.

The chain recombines TRBV5-1 with TRBJ2-5; D remains ambiguous. Trimming took 4 bases from V and 4 from J, leaving 11 bases between them. In germline, CDR1 is SGHRS, CDR2 YFSETQ. The CDR3 loop spans 13 amino acids. The CDR3 sequence is CASSALTPETQYF. The CDR3 coding sequence is TGCGCCAGCAGCGCATTAACACCAGAGACCCAGTACTTC.

The rearrangement joins TRBV19 to TRBJ2-7, with D unclear. The CDR3 consists of 14 residues. Germline V gene data show CDR1 as LNHDA and CDR2 as SQIVND (reference sequence). V shed 6 bases and J shed 0 bases, with 12 bases lying between them. CDR3 loop: CASRPGFGSYEQYF. In nucleotides, the CDR3 is TGTGCCAGTAGGCCCGGATTCGGCTCCTACGAGCAGTACTTC.

This rearrangement joins TRBV28 to TRBJ2-5; D tentatively fits TRBD1 or TRBD2 (5 bases each). Germline V lookup: CDR1 MDHEN, CDR2 SYDVKM. The CDR3 spans 16 residues. With 5 bases removed from V and 2 bases from J, the gap between germline ends came to 18 bases. CDR3 nucleotides: TGTGCCAGCAGTCATGAAGGAGTGTGGGGGCAAGAGACCCAGTACTTC. Translating gives CASSHEGVWGQETQYF. Full variable domain (outside the CDR3, taken from reference TRBV28 and TRBJ2-5): DVKVTQSSRYLVKRTGEKVFLECVQDMDHENMFWYRQDPGLGLRLIYFSYDVKMKEKGDIPEGYSVSREKKERFSLILESASTNQTSMYLCASSHEGVWGQETQYFGPGTRLLVL.